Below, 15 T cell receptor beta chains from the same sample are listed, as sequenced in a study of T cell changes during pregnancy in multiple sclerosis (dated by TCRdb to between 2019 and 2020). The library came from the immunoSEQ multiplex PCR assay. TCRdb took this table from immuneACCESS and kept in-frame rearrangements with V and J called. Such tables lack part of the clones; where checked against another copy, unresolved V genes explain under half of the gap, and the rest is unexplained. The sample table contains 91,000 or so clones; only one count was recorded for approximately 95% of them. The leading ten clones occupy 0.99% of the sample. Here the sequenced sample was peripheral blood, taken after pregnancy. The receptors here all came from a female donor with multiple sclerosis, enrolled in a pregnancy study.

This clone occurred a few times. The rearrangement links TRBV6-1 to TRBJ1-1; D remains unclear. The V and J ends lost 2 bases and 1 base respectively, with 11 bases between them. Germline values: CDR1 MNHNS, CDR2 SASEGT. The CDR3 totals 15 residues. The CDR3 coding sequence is TGTGCCAGCAGTGAAACTCCCGGGAAGAACACTGAAGCTTTCTTT. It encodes CASSETPGKNTEAFF.

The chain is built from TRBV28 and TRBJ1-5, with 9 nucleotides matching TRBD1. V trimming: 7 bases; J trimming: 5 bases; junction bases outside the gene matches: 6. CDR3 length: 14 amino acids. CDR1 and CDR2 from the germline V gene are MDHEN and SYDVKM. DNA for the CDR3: TGTGCCAGCACCCTCGACAGGGGGGATCAGCCCCAGCATTTT. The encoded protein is CASTLDRGDQPQHF.

CDR3 in amino acids: CASSLPGVVIQYF. CDR3 DNA sequence: TGTGCCAGCAGCTTACCCGGGGTTGTGATTCAGTACTTC. This rearrangement joins TRBV7-9 to TRBJ2-4; possible D gene TRBD2, 5 bases. CDR1 is SEHNR, CDR2 FQNEAQ, per germline (reference sequence). The CDR3 is 13 residues long. V lost 2 bases to trimming and J lost 10 bases, with 12 bases between them. Drawing the rest from reference TRBV7-9 and TRBJ2-4, the complete variable domain is DTGVSQNPRHKITKRGQNVTFRCDPISEHNRLYWYRQTLGQGPEFLTYFQNEAQLEKSRLLSDRFSAERPKGSFSTLEIQRTEQGDSAMYLCASSLPGVVIQYFGAGTRLSVL.

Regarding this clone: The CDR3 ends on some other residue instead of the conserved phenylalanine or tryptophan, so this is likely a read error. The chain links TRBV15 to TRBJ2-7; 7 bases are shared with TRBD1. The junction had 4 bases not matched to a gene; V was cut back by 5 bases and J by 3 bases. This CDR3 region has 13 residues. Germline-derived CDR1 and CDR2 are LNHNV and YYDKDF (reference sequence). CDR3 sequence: CATSGGQFYEQYL. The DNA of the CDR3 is TGTGCCACCAGCGGGGGACAGTTCTACGAGCAGTACCTC.

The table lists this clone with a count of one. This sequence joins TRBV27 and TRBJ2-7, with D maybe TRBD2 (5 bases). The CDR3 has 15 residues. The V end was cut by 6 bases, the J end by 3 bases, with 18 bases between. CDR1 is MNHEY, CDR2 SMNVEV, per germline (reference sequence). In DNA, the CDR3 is TGTGCCAGCAGCCCAGGACTCCTAGTTCACTACGAGCAGTACTTC. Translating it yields CASSPGLLVHYEQYF.

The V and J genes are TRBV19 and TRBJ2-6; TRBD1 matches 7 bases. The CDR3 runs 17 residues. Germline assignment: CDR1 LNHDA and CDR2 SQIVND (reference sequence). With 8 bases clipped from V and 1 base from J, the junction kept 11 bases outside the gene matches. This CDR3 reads CASSGQEVESGANVLTF. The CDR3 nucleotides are TGTGCCAGTTCTGGACAGGAGGTGGAATCTGGGGCCAACGTCCTGACTTTC.

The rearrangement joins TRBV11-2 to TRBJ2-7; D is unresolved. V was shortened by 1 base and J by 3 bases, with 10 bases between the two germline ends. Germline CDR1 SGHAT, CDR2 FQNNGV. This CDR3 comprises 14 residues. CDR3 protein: CASSLGDMHYEQYF. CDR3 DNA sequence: TGTGCCAGCAGCTTAGGAGACATGCACTACGAGCAGTACTTC.

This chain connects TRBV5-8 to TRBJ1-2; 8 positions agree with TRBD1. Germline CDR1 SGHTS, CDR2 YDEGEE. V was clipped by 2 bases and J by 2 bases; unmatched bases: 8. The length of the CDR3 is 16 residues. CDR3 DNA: TGTGCCAGCAGCTTCGAATGGACAGGGAGGAACTATGGCTACACCTTC. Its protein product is CASSFEWTGRNYGYTF. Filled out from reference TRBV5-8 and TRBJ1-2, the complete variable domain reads EAGVTQSPTHLIKTRGQQATLRCSPISGHTSVYWYQQALGLGLQFLLWYDEGEERNRGNFPPRFSGRQFPNYSSELNVNALELEDSALYLCASSFEWTGRNYGYTFGSGTRLTVV.

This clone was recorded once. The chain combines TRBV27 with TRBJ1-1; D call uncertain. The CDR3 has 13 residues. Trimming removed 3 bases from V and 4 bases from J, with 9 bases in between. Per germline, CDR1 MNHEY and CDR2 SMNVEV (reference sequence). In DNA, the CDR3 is TGTGCCAGCAGTTTTTTTCAGGCCACTGAAGCTTTCTTT. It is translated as CASSFFQATEAFF.

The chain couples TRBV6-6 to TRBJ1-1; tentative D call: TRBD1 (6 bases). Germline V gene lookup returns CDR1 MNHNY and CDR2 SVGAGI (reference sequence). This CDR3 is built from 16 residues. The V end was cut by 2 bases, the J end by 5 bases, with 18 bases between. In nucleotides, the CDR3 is TGTGCCAGCAGTTACAGGGCAGGGGCGCTAAGGACTGAAGCTTTCTTT. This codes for CASSYRAGALRTEAFF.

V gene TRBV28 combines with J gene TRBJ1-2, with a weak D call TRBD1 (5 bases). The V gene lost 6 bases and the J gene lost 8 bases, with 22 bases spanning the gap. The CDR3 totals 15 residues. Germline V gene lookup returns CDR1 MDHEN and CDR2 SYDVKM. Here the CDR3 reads CASSTQMDIGRGYTF. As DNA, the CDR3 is TGTGCCAGCAGCACCCAGATGGACATAGGCAGGGGCTACACCTTC.

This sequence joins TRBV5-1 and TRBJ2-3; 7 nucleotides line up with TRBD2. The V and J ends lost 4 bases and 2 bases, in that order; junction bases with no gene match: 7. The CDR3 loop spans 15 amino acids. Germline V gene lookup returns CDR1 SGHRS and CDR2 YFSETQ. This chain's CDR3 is CASSPKRDNTDTQYF. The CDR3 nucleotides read TGCGCCAGCAGCCCGAAGCGGGATAACACAGATACGCAGTATTTT.

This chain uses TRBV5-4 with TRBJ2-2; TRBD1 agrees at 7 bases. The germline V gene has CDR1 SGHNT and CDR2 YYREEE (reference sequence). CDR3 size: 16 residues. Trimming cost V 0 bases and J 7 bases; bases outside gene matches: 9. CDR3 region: CASSLGAGQVYGELFF. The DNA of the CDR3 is TGTGCCAGCAGCTTGGGGGCTGGACAGGTGTACGGGGAGCTGTTTTTT.

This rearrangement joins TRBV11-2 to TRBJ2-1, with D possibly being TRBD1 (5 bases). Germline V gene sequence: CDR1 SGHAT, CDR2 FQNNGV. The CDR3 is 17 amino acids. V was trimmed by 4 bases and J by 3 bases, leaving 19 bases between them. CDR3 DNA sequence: TGTGCCAGCAGCTCTTCAATGACAGAAGAAAACTACAATGAGCAGTTCTTC. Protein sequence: CASSSSMTEENYNEQFF.

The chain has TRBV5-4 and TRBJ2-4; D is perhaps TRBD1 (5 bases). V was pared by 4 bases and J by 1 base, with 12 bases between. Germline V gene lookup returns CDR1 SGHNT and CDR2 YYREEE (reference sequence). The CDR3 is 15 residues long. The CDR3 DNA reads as TGTGCCAGCAGCACAACCAGGGATGCCAAAAACATTCAGTACTTC. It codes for CASSTTRDAKNIQYF.